This passage covers 32 T cell receptor beta chains from one sample sequenced in a study of OX40 agonist ivuxolimab in advanced cancers. Clones were read by immunoSEQ multiplex PCR, and TCRdb kept only the in-frame ones, dropping some. The sample has over 50,000 clones, roughly 84% seen once. This specimen was CD4+ or CD8+ T cells sorted from blood, taken in a trial of the OX40 agonist ivuxolimab. These receptors all stem from an adult with an advanced solid tumor such as melanoma, head and neck, liver or kidney cancer.

This clone was observed a single time. The chain is built from TRBV19 and TRBJ2-7; possibly TRBD1 for D (6 bases). The CDR3 is 13 residues long. Trimming stripped 9 bases from V and 0 bases from J, with 12 bases between. Germline CDR1 and CDR2: LNHDA and SQIVND (reference sequence). The DNA of the CDR3 is TGTGCCAGCGCGAACAGGGTCTCCTACGAGCAGTACTTC. This gives the protein CASANRVSYEQYF.

The V call is TRBV18, the J call TRBJ2-3; D uncertain. The CDR3 consists of 12 residues. V shed 3 bases and J shed 6 bases, with 7 bases lying between them. Per the germline V gene, CDR1 is KGHSH and CDR2 is LQKENI. The CDR3 nucleotides are TGTGCCAGCTCACCCGCCGCGGATACGCAGTATTTT. Translated: CASSPAADTQYF.

This rearrangement joins TRBV6-1 to TRBJ2-2; tentatively, D is TRBD2 (6 bases). The CDR3 has 14 residues. CDR1 and CDR2 (germline): MNHNS, SASEGT. V was pared by 7 bases and J by 1 base, with 10 bases between. The CDR3 nucleotides are TGTGCCAGCACGGCTAGCGTGAACACCGGGGAGCTGTTTTTT. This encodes CASTASVNTGELFF.

The chain is built from TRBV5-1 and TRBJ2-5, with TRBD1 matching 8 bases. The CDR3 has 14 residues. CDR1 is SGHRS and CDR2 is YFSETQ in the germline V gene. Germline trimming cut 4 bases from V and 1 base from J; bases unmatched to any gene: 3. The CDR3 DNA sequence: TGCGCCAGCAGCCGGACAGGGCTCCAAGAGACCCAGTACTTC. This translates into CASSRTGLQETQYF.

The chain is built from TRBV19 and TRBJ1-1; a possible D gene is TRBD1 (5 bases). Trimming shortened V by 3 bases and J by 5 bases, and 7 bases separated the two germline ends. Germline CDR1 LNHDA, CDR2 SQIVND (reference sequence). CDR3 length equals 12 residues. Here the CDR3 DNA reads TGTGCCAGTAGTATTCAGGGAACTGAAGCTTTCTTT. Residues: CASSIQGTEAFF. The entire variable domain, with the rest obtained from reference TRBV19 and TRBJ1-1, is as follows: DGGITQSPKYLFRKEGQNVTLSCEQNLNHDAMYWYRQDPGQGLRLIYYSQIVNDFQKGDIAEGYSVSREKKESFPLTVTSAQKNPTAFYLCASSIQGTEAFFGQGTRLTVV.

The genes are TRBV25-1 and TRBJ2-7, with D possibly being TRBD2 (5 bases). Trimming shortened V by 6 bases and J by 5 bases, and 14 bases separated the two germline ends. The CDR3 is made up of 13 amino acids. CDR1 is MGHDK and CDR2 is SYGVNS in the germline V gene. The CDR3 region is CASSPPIGDEQYF. Here the CDR3 DNA reads TGTGCCAGCAGCCCACCGATCGGGGACGAGCAGTACTTC.

This clone was recorded only once. The V and J genes are TRBV27 and TRBJ1-1; TRBD1 matches 7 bases. The junction had 5 bases not matched to a gene; V was cut back by 3 bases and J by 1 base. This CDR3 is 15 amino acids long. Germline lookup yields CDR1 MNHEY and CDR2 SMNVEV (reference sequence). The CDR3 sequence is CASSLFTGENTEAFF. The DNA of the CDR3 is TGTGCCAGCAGTTTGTTCACAGGGGAGAACACTGAAGCTTTCTTT.

The gene calls are TRBV28 and TRBJ2-5; maybe TRBD2 (7 bases). Trimming took 2 bases from V and 1 from J, leaving 14 bases between them. Germline V gene data show CDR1 as MDHEN and CDR2 as SYDVKM. This CDR3 is built from 16 residues. This CDR3 reads CASSLGGANFQETQYF. The CDR3, as DNA: TGTGCCAGCAGTTTAGGGGGGGCGAACTTCCAAGAGACCCAGTACTTC.

The chain uses TRBV5-1 and TRBJ2-7, with 9 positions matching TRBD1. The germline CDR1 and CDR2 sequences are SGHRS and YFSETQ. Trimming cost V 0 bases and J 5 bases; bases outside gene matches: 3. The CDR3 spans 14 residues. The CDR3 DNA reads TGCGCCAGCAGCTTGGGACAGGGGGACCACGAGCAGTACTTC. The encoded protein is CASSLGQGDHEQYF.

The V gene is TRBV29-1, the J gene TRBJ2-3, with D unclear. Trimming took off 4 bases at V and 2 bases at J, with 7 bases between the two ends. Germline V CDR1 and CDR2: SQVTM, ANQGSEA. The CDR3 consists of 12 residues. The CDR3, as DNA: TGCAGCGTTGGCGCCTTCACAGATACGCAGTATTTT. Its protein is CSVGAFTDTQYF.

The gene calls are TRBV28 and TRBJ1-2, with 10 bases lining up with TRBD1. From germline, CDR1 is MDHEN and CDR2 SYDVKM. The V gene end was trimmed by 7 bases and the J gene end by 6 bases; junction bases not matched to a gene: 32. The CDR3 totals 22 residues. Here the CDR3 DNA reads TGTGCCAGCACTAGACGGTCTTGGACAGGGGGTTTTCGGTCAGGTCGGAACCATGGCTACACCTTC. Its protein product is CASTRRSWTGGFRSGRNHGYTF.

This clone showed up just a few times. CDR3: CASSLGAANTEAFF. The CDR3 coding sequence is TGTGCCAGCAGCCTAGGGGCAGCAAACACTGAAGCTTTCTTT. The V and J genes are TRBV7-9 and TRBJ1-1; tentatively, D is TRBD1 (5 bases). Germline V gene data show CDR1 as SEHNR and CDR2 as FQNEAQ (reference sequence). V lost 5 bases, J lost 2 bases, and 12 bases lay in between. There are 14 residues in the CDR3.

This clone was recorded a few times. This chain uses TRBV5-1 with TRBJ1-2; D is ambiguous. The length of the CDR3 is 12 residues. Trimming removed 0 bases from V and 8 bases from J, with 8 bases in between. Germline V gene lookup returns CDR1 SGHRS and CDR2 YFSETQ. CDR3 sequence (DNA): TGCGCCAGCAGCTTGGAGCGAGAAGGCTACACCTTC. Its protein product is CASSLEREGYTF.

This rearrangement joins TRBV4-2 to TRBJ2-5; TRBD1 is a possible D gene (6 bases). From germline, CDR1 is LGHNA and CDR2 YNFKEQ. The V end was cut by 2 bases, the J end by 4 bases, with 17 bases between. CDR3 size: 16 residues. The CDR3 spells CASSQSWTRGGETQYF. Written as DNA, the CDR3 is TGTGCCAGCAGCCAATCATGGACCCGAGGGGGAGAGACCCAGTACTTC.

V and J are TRBV5-1 and TRBJ1-5; 10 nucleotides line up with TRBD1. CDR1 and CDR2 (germline): SGHRS, YFSETQ. The V gene end was trimmed by 5 bases and the J gene end by 4 bases; junction bases not matched to a gene: 6. The CDR3 has 15 residues. CDR3 nucleotide sequence: TGCGCCAGCAGTTCCGGGACAGGGGCGAATCAGCCCCAGCATTTT. Translating gives CASSSGTGANQPQHF.

The CDR3 region is CAWTTWGGTSTDTQYF. The CDR3, as DNA: TGTGCCTGGACCACGTGGGGGGGCACCAGCACAGATACGCAGTATTTT. The genes are TRBV30 and TRBJ2-3; TRBD2 might be the D (7 bases). This CDR3 spans 16 amino acids. Germline assignment: CDR1 GTSNPN and CDR2 SVGIG (reference sequence). V dropped 4 bases and J dropped 0 bases, with 17 bases sitting between them.

This clone is medium-sized. V gene TRBV11-2 combines with J gene TRBJ2-1; possibly TRBD1 for D (5 bases). The V gene's germline CDR1 is SGHAT and CDR2 FQNNGV. V lost 1 base and J lost 6, with 10 bases in between. This CDR3 has 14 residues. CDR3 protein: CASSLAPQGNEQFF. The DNA for the CDR3 is TGTGCCAGCAGCTTAGCCCCGCAGGGCAATGAGCAGTTCTTC.

The J gene is TRBJ1-1, the V gene TRBV7-9, with D possibly matching TRBD1 (5 bases). The germline gives CDR1 SEHNR, CDR2 FQNEAQ (reference sequence). V was pared by 0 bases and J by 0 bases, with 8 bases between. The CDR3 sequence is 15 residues long. This CDR3 is CASSLAGDLNTEAFF. DNA of the CDR3: TGTGCCAGCAGCTTAGCCGGGGACCTGAACACTGAAGCTTTCTTT.

The CDR3 region has the DNA TGTGCCAGCAGCGTTTCTGAGGACACTGAAGCTTTCTTT. Translating it yields CASSVSEDTEAFF. The chain joins TRBV11-1 to TRBJ1-1; D is undetermined. There are 13 residues in the CDR3. Germline CDR1 is SGHAT and CDR2 is FQDESV (reference sequence). V lost 5 bases, J lost 3 bases, and 10 bases lay in between.

This clone was picked up one time. CDR3 in DNA: TGTGCCAGCAGTCTCTTGGGAGATAACTACGAGCAGTACTTC. Protein: CASSLLGDNYEQYF. The chain carries TRBV28 and TRBJ2-7, with a tentative D call TRBD2 (5 bases). From germline, CDR1 is MDHEN and CDR2 SYDVKM. The germline V and J ends were trimmed by 5 bases and 3 bases, with 14 bases remaining between them. The CDR3 is 14 amino acids.

V and J are TRBV18 and TRBJ2-3; D perhaps matches TRBD1 (6 bases). CDR3 length: 15 residues. The V end lost 4 bases, the J end lost 1 base, and 12 bases lay between the germline ends. Germline V gene sequence: CDR1 KGHSH, CDR2 LQKENI. CDR3 DNA sequence: TGTGCCAGCTCACGGGGGCTCATGGGCACAGATACGCAGTATTTT. Its translation is CASSRGLMGTDTQYF.

The chain combines TRBV10-1 with TRBJ2-5; 9 nucleotides match TRBD2. This CDR3 spans 17 amino acids. The V gene end was trimmed by 2 bases and the J gene end by 0 bases; junction bases not matched to a gene: 7. CDR1 is WNHNN and CDR2 is SYGVQD in the germline V gene (reference sequence). For the CDR3, the DNA is TGCGCCAGCAGTGAGATAGGGCTAGCGGGGAACCAAGAGACCCAGTACTTC. It encodes CASSEIGLAGNQETQYF.

The chain joins TRBV6-5 to TRBJ2-3, with D uncertain. V dropped 7 bases and J dropped 7 bases, with 18 bases sitting between them. Germline V lookup: CDR1 MNHEY, CDR2 SVGAGI. The length of the CDR3 is 14 residues. The CDR3 spells CASTPVRQGNTQYF. The CDR3 nucleotides are TGTGCCAGCACTCCTGTCCGCCAAGGAAATACGCAGTATTTT.

This clone was found a few times. The J gene is TRBJ2-7, the V gene TRBV6-1; D gene unclear. Trimming took off 7 bases at V and 0 bases at J, with 13 bases between the two ends. The V gene's germline CDR1 is MNHNS and CDR2 SASEGT. The CDR3 contains 14 residues. CDR3 loop: CASNFRRGSYEQYF. As DNA, the CDR3 is TGTGCCAGCAATTTCAGGAGAGGCTCCTACGAGCAGTACTTC.

The J gene is TRBJ2-1, the V gene TRBV7-2; 7 positions agree with TRBD2. Unmatched junction bases numbered 12, after V lost 1 base and J lost 0 bases. Germline CDR1 reads SGHTA; CDR2 reads FQGNSA. The CDR3 has 19 residues. CDR3 in amino acids: CASSLGRKVASGSYNEQFF. In nucleotides, the CDR3 is TGTGCCAGCAGCTTAGGTCGTAAGGTTGCTAGCGGCTCCTACAATGAGCAGTTCTTC.

CDR3 in amino acids: CAWKPQVETQYF. The DNA of the CDR3 is TGTGCCTGGAAACCTCAAGTAGAGACCCAGTACTTC. This chain uses TRBV30 with TRBJ2-5; D unresolved. Trimming took 4 bases from V and 4 from J, leaving 10 bases between them. This CDR3 comprises 12 residues. The V gene's germline CDR1 is GTSNPN and CDR2 SVGIG (reference sequence). Drawing the rest from reference TRBV30 and TRBJ2-5, the complete variable domain is SQTIHQWPATLVQPVGSPLSLECTVEGTSNPNLYWYRQAAGRGLQLLFYSVGIGQISSEVPQNLSASRPQDRQFILSSKKLLLSDSGFYLCAWKPQVETQYFGPGTRLLVL.

The chain couples TRBV5-8 to TRBJ1-2; TRBD1 is a possible D gene (5 bases). The V end was cut by 1 base, the J end by 8 bases, with 12 bases between. Germline CDR1 and CDR2: SGHTS and YDEGEE. The CDR3 is 13 amino acids. This CDR3 is CASSLKQAYGYTF. The CDR3 DNA follows: TGTGCCAGCAGCTTGAAACAGGCTTACGGCTACACCTTC.

The chain is built from TRBV27 and TRBJ1-1; unclear D gene. Trimming pared 3 bases from V and 0 bases from J, leaving 14 bases between. The CDR3 has 16 residues. CDR1 is MNHEY and CDR2 is SMNVEV in the germline V gene (reference sequence). The CDR3 spells CASSLVWQNMNTEAFF. The CDR3 DNA reads TGTGCCAGCAGTTTGGTTTGGCAAAACATGAACACTGAAGCTTTCTTT.

The rearrangement links TRBV7-8 to TRBJ1-2, with D hard to call. The CDR3 is made up of 14 amino acids. V was trimmed by 0 bases and J by 3 bases, leaving 8 bases between them. CDR1 is SGHVS and CDR2 is FQNEAQ in the germline V gene. Here the CDR3 DNA reads TGTGCCAGCAGCTTAGCAGGGTTGGACTATGGCTACACCTTC. Its protein is CASSLAGLDYGYTF.

On this clone: This same CDR3 is encoded by further DNA sequences in the sample. The V gene is TRBV6-1, the J gene TRBJ2-7, with 9 bases aligning to TRBD1. Trimming at V came to 6 bases and at J to 7 bases, leaving 7 bases not matched to a gene. Per germline, CDR1 MNHNS and CDR2 SASEGT. The CDR3 is made up of 13 amino acids. CDR3 region: CASRVQGAREQYF. CDR3 bases: TGTGCCAGCAGAGTACAGGGGGCTCGGGAGCAGTACTTC.

The V gene is TRBV30, the J gene TRBJ1-2, with TRBD1 matching over 8 bases. V lost 5 bases to trimming and J lost 3 bases; unmatched junction nucleotides: 5. The CDR3 has 13 residues. Germline CDR1 is GTSNPN and CDR2 is SVGIG (reference sequence). The DNA of the CDR3 is TGTGCCTGGGGACAGGGAAAAGACTATGGCTACACCTTC. It yields the protein CAWGQGKDYGYTF.

This clone was detected ten times or more. The rearrangement joins TRBV6-6 to TRBJ1-5; D uncertain. The V gene's germline CDR1 is MNHNY and CDR2 SVGAGI (reference sequence). The V and J ends lost 6 bases and 9 bases respectively, with 12 bases between them. The CDR3 extends over 12 amino acids. Here the CDR3 reads CASSRTAGPQHF. CDR3 DNA: TGTGCCAGCAGCCGGACCGCTGGGCCCCAGCATTTT.